These 24 T cell receptor beta chains came from one sample sequenced in a study of T-cell reconstitution after alpha-beta-depleted transplantation in children. Preparation of the TCRbeta library used unique molecular identifiers. TCRdb re-called the PCR reads with MiXCR, one entry per CDR3 protein. The sample yields 250,000 to 300,000 distinct CDR3 sequences, around 9.1% seen once. The sample in question was PBMCs, obtained before TCRalphabeta/CD19-depleted stem cell transplant. These receptors all come from a boy under two years old with acute myeloid leukemia, due to receive a stem cell transplant.

This clonotype has ten or more counts. V and J are TRBV7-9 and TRBJ2-1; 11 bases align to TRBD1. J lost 7 bases, V lost 4 bases, and 9 bases had no gene match. Germline V lookup: CDR1 SEHNR, CDR2 FQNEAQ (reference sequence). This CDR3 contains 16 residues. CDR3 sequence reads: CASSSDSGQGVNEQFF. The CDR3 region has the DNA TGTGCCAGCAGCTCCGATTCGGGACAGGGGGTGAATGAGCAGTTCTTC.

V usage is TRBV16 and J usage is TRBJ1-3; TRBD1 aligns across 8 bases. Losses at the gene ends were 2 bases for V and 2 bases for J; bases not matched to a gene: 5. CDR1 and CDR2 from the germline V gene are KGHSY and FQNENV. The CDR3 length is 16 residues. The DNA for the CDR3 is TGTGCCAGCAGCCAACGGGGGACAGGCGCTGGAAACACCATATATTTT. This codes for CASSQRGTGAGNTIYF.

This clonotype was seen repeatedly, ten times or more. The J gene is TRBJ2-7, the V gene TRBV7-8, with 9 bases matching TRBD2. J gave up 2 bases and V 0 bases, and 8 bases lay outside the gene matches. The CDR3 has 17 amino acids. The germline V gene encodes CDR1 SGHVS and CDR2 FQNEAQ. Here the CDR3 DNA reads TGTGCCAGCAGCTTAGCAGTAGCTGCGGGGGGGACCTACGAGCAGTACTTC. Translating gives CASSLAVAAGGTYEQYF.

A word on this clonotype: A much larger clone is a single base away; this may be a read error. V usage is TRBV20-1 and J usage is TRBJ1-2, with 11 nucleotides matching TRBD1. This CDR3 is built from 16 residues. From germline, CDR1 is DFQATT and CDR2 SNEGSKA (reference sequence). CDR3 residues: CCARGTGGLSNYGYTF. For the CDR3, the DNA is TGCTGTGCTAGAGGGACAGGGGGATTGTCTAACTATGGCTACACCTTC.

This clonotype has a count of ten or more. The rearrangement joins TRBV20-1 to TRBJ1-3; 8 bases match TRBD1. Germline V gene data show CDR1 as DFQATT and CDR2 as SNEGSKA (reference sequence). Unmatched junction bases numbered 3, after V lost 5 bases and J lost 0 bases. There are 14 residues in the CDR3. The CDR3 protein is CSAQDRGSGNTIYF. As DNA, the CDR3 is TGCAGTGCTCAAGACAGGGGCTCTGGAAACACCATATATTTT.

The chain employs TRBV30 and TRBJ1-6; D unclear. CDR3 length equals 13 residues. V was cut by 5 bases and J by 1 base, with 6 bases left in between. Per germline, CDR1 GTSNPN and CDR2 SVGIG (reference sequence). The CDR3 region has the DNA TGTGCCTGGCGGAGGTCCTATAATTCACCCCTCCACTTT. It translates to CAWRRSYNSPLHF.

The rearrangement uses TRBV20-1 and TRBJ2-5; 8 nucleotides align to TRBD1. Germline CDR1 DFQATT, CDR2 SNEGSKA (reference sequence). The CDR3 contains 13 residues. The V segment lost 5 bases and the J segment 2 bases; nucleotides outside the gene matches: 4. CDR3 sequence reads: CSALTGAQETQYF. As DNA, the CDR3 is TGCAGTGCTCTGACAGGGGCACAAGAGACCCAGTACTTC.

The V call is TRBV7-2, the J call TRBJ2-5; 10 positions match TRBD2. The V and J ends lost 5 bases and 5 bases, in that order; junction bases with no gene match: 5. The CDR3 is 14 residues long. CDR1 SGHTA and CDR2 FQGNSA come from the germline V gene. CDR3 nucleotide sequence: TGTGCCAGCAGCAATAGCGGGGGGCGTGAGACCCAGTACTTC. This translates into CASSNSGGRETQYF.

This clonotype was picked up many times. The V and J genes are TRBV7-8 and TRBJ2-1, with 8 bases fitting TRBD2. The CDR3 spans 18 residues. Germline CDR1 is SGHVS and CDR2 is FQNEAQ. The J segment lost 1 base and the V segment lost 2 bases, leaving 10 bases of the junction unmatched. CDR3 bases: TGTGCCAGCAGCTTAAAATGGAGCGGGGGCCTATCCTACAATGAGCAGTTCTTC. Its protein product is CASSLKWSGGLSYNEQFF. The full variable domain, completed using reference TRBV7-8 and TRBJ2-1, is GAGVSQSPRYKVAKRGQDVALRCDPISGHVSLFWYQQALGQGPEFLTYFQNEAQLDKSGLPSDRFFAERPEGSVSTLKIQRTQQEDSAVYLCASSLKWSGGLSYNEQFFGPGTRLTVL.

This clonotype appeared many times. The rearrangement uses TRBV20-1 and TRBJ1-6; D unresolved. The CDR3 totals 15 residues. CDR1 DFQATT and CDR2 SNEGSKA come from the germline V gene (reference sequence). Deletions cut 3 bases from V and 8 bases from J, with 17 bases between. The CDR3 loop is CSAREAQAPYSPLHF. CDR3 nucleotide sequence: TGCAGTGCTAGGGAGGCTCAAGCCCCCTATTCACCCCTCCACTTT.

The chain joins TRBV6-6 to TRBJ2-7; D possibly corresponds to TRBD1 (5 bases). CDR3 length: 11 amino acids. Trimming left V 7 bases short and J 5 bases short, with 9 bases between. Germline V CDR1 and CDR2: MNHNY, SVGAGI (reference sequence). This CDR3 is CASTDSHEQYF. The CDR3 DNA reads as TGTGCCAGCACCGACAGTCACGAGCAGTACTTC.

The sample holds many counts of this clonotype. At one boundary the junction diverges from the germline segment, which might be a read error. The chain is built from TRBV5-1 and TRBJ2-7; maybe TRBD2 (7 bases). The CDR3 covers 14 residues. Looked up from germline, CDR1 is SGHRS and CDR2 is YFSETQ. The CDR3 loop is CASSWGGDKTVYHF. CDR3 sequence (DNA): TGCGCCAGCAGCTGGGGGGGGGACAAGACGGTCTATCACTTC.

This clonotype has at least ten counts. This chain connects TRBV12-3 or TRBV12-4 to TRBJ2-1; 8 bases are a match to TRBD2. The CDR3 length is 13 residues. The junction had 7 bases not matched to a gene; V was cut back by 5 bases and J by 10 bases. CDR3 region: CASSPAGEGEQFF. CDR3 DNA sequence: TGTGCCAGCAGTCCAGCGGGAGAAGGGGAGCAGTTCTTC.

This clonotype occurred a few times. The V call is TRBV4-3, the J call TRBJ2-1; 11 bases line up with TRBD2. The CDR3 loop spans 18 amino acids. Per the germline V gene, CDR1 is LGHNA and CDR2 is YSLEER. The trim removed 0 bases at V and 8 bases at J, leaving 12 bases unmatched. DNA of the CDR3: TGCGCCAGCAGCCAAGATTCTCCGACTAGCGGGATGGAGTATGAGCAGTTCTTC. This translates into CASSQDSPTSGMEYEQFF.

This clonotype was recorded many times. This sequence joins TRBV11-3 and TRBJ1-1, with 11 bases identical to TRBD1. Germline CDR1 and CDR2: SGHNT and YENEEA. CDR3 size: 17 residues. Trimming removed 5 bases from V and 8 bases from J; junction bases left unmatched: 16. The DNA for the CDR3 is TGTGCCAGCAGCAAACAGCCCGGACTCAGGACAGGGGGCGAAGCTTTCTTT. It yields the protein CASSKQPGLRTGGEAFF.

This clonotype was observed many times. V gene TRBV7-3 combines with J gene TRBJ2-1, with D perhaps matching TRBD2 (6 bases). There are 13 residues in the CDR3. Germline V CDR1 and CDR2: SGHTA, FQGTGA. The germline V and J ends were trimmed by 1 base and 6 bases, with 7 bases remaining between them. CDR3 in DNA: TGTGCCAGCAGCTTAAACGGGGGCAATGAGCAGTTCTTC. Translated, it gives CASSLNGGNEQFF.

Turning to this clonotype: This may come from a read error, since a much larger clone is one base off. This chain uses TRBV6-5 with TRBJ2-2; D possibly uses TRBD1 or TRBD2 (5 bases each). The CDR3 extends over 13 amino acids. The V gene lost 2 bases and the J gene lost 4 bases, with 5 bases spanning the gap. Germline V gene lookup returns CDR1 MNHEY and CDR2 SVGAGI. This CDR3 is CASSYGTTGELFF. The CDR3 DNA reads TGTGCCAGCAGTTACGGGACCACCGGGGAGCTGTTTTTT.

This clonotype has at least ten counts. J is TRBJ2-5 and V is TRBV10-3, with D unresolved. CDR3 size: 12 residues. CDR1 is ENHRY and CDR2 is SYGVKD in the germline V gene. Trimming removed 2 bases at V and 4 bases at J, with 5 bases between. The CDR3 loop is CAISEKLETQYF. The CDR3 nucleotides are TGTGCCATCAGTGAGAAGTTAGAGACCCAGTACTTC.

This clonotype was recorded many times. J is TRBJ2-7 and V is TRBV29-1; D remains unclear. Germline assignment: CDR1 SQVTM and CDR2 ANQGSEA. Trimming pared 5 bases from V and 11 bases from J, leaving 16 bases between. CDR3 length equals 11 residues. The CDR3 DNA reads as TGCAGCGTTTTTACAGTGAACTCCGAGTACTTC. It yields the protein CSVFTVNSEYF.

The table lists this clonotype with a few counts. CDR3 sequence (DNA): TGTGCCAGCAGCTTAATCGGAAGGACCGCCGCCTACGAGCAGTACTTC. This translates into CASSLIGRTAAYEQYF. The V call is TRBV7-2, the J call TRBJ2-7; no firm D call. Trimming cost V 2 bases and J 2 bases, with 16 bases left between them. Germline V gene lookup returns CDR1 SGHTA and CDR2 FQGNSA. This CDR3 contains 16 residues. The variable domain in full, with the rest retrieved from reference TRBV7-2 and TRBJ2-7, is GAGVSQSPSNKVTEKGKDVELRCDPISGHTALYWYRQSLGQGLEFLIYFQGNSAPDKSGLPSDRFSAERTGGSVSTLTIQRTQQEDSAVYLCASSLIGRTAAYEQYFGPGTRLTVT.

This clonotype was counted at least ten times. The chain is built from TRBV6-5 and TRBJ1-5; D gene uncertain. Trimming stripped 3 bases from V and 0 bases from J, with 9 bases between. The length of the CDR3 is 15 residues. From germline, CDR1 is MNHEY and CDR2 SVGAGI. The DNA for the CDR3 is TGTGCCAGCAGTTATGGCAGCTATAGCAATCAGCCCCAGCATTTT. It encodes CASSYGSYSNQPQHF.

This clonotype showed up many times. This sequence joins TRBV7-9 and TRBJ1-1, with 7 bases that match TRBD1. Germline V lookup: CDR1 SEHNR, CDR2 FQNEAQ (reference sequence). This CDR3 contains 14 residues. The junction had 6 bases not matched to a gene; V was cut back by 5 bases and J by 3 bases. The CDR3 protein is CASSMGQSYTEAFF. The CDR3 DNA reads TGTGCCAGCAGCATGGGACAGTCTTACACTGAAGCTTTCTTT.

In this sample, this clonotype turned up many times. The gene calls are TRBV28 and TRBJ2-1; 7 nucleotides agree with TRBD1. Unmatched junction bases numbered 6, after V lost 6 bases and J lost 1 base. The V gene's germline CDR1 is MDHEN and CDR2 SYDVKM. The CDR3 has 15 amino acids. DNA for the CDR3: TGTGCCAGCAGCTCCTACAGGGGATCCTACAATGAGCAGTTCTTC. Amino acid sequence: CASSSYRGSYNEQFF.

There are many counts of this clonotype. V and J are TRBV28 and TRBJ2-5; D is uncertain. Germline CDR1 reads MDHEN; CDR2 reads SYDVKM. V was pared by 5 bases and J by 7 bases, with 8 bases between. CDR3 length equals 11 residues. Here the CDR3 reads CASSPGRTQYF. CDR3 nucleotides: TGTGCCAGCAGTCCCGGGCGGACCCAGTACTTC.